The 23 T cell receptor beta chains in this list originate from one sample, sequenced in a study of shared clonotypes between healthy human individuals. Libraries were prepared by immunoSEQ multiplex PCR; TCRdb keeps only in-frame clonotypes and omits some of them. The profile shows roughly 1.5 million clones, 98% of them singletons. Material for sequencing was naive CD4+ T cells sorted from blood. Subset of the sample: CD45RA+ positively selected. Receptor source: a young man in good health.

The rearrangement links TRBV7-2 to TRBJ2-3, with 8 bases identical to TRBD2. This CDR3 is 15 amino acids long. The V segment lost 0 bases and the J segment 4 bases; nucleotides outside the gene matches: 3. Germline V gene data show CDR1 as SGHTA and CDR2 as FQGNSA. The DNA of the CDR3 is TGTGCCAGCAGCTTAGCGGGACTAGGGGCAGATACGCAGTATTTT. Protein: CASSLAGLGADTQYF. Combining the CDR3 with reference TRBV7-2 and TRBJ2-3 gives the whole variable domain GAGVSQSPSNKVTEKGKDVELRCDPISGHTALYWYRQSLGQGLEFLIYFQGNSAPDKSGLPSDRFSAERTGGSVSTLTIQRTQQEDSAVYLCASSLAGLGADTQYFGPGTRLTVL.

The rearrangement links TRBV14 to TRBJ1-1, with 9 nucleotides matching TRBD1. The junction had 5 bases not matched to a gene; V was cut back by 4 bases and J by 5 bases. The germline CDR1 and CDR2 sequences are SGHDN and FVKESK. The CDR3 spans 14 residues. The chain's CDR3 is CASSLGTGWTEAFF. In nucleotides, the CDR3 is TGTGCCAGCAGCCTGGGGACAGGGTGGACTGAAGCTTTCTTT.

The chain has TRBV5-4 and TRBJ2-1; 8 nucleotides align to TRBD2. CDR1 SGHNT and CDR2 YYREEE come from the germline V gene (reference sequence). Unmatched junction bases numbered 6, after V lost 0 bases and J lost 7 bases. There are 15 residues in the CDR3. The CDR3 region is CASSLGGGRTNEQFF. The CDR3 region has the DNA TGTGCCAGCAGCTTGGGCGGGGGGCGCACGAATGAGCAGTTCTTC.

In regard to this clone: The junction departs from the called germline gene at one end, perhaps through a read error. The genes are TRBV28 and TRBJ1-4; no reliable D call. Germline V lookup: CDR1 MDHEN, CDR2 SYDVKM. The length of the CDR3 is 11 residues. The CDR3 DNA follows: TGTGCCAGCAGAAGGGATGAGAAACTGTTTTTT. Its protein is CASRRDEKLFF. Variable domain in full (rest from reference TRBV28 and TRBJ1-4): DVKVTQSSRYLVKRTGEKVFLECVQDMDHENMFWYRQDPGLGLRLIYFSYDVKMKEKGDIPEGYSVSREKKERFSLILESASTNQTSMYLCASRRDEKLFFGSGTQLSVL.

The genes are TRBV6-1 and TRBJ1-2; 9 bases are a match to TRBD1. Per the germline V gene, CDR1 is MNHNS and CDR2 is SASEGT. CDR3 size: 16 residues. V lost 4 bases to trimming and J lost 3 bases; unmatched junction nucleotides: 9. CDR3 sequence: CASSGFGQGKDYGYTF. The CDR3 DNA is TGTGCCAGCAGTGGATTCGGACAGGGGAAGGACTATGGCTACACCTTC.

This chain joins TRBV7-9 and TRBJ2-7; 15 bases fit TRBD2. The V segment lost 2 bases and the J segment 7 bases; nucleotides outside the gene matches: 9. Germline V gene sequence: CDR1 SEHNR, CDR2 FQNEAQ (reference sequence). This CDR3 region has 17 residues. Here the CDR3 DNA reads TGTGCCAGCAGCTTATGGGGGGGACTAGCGGGAGGATGGGAGCAGTACTTC. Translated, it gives CASSLWGGLAGGWEQYF.

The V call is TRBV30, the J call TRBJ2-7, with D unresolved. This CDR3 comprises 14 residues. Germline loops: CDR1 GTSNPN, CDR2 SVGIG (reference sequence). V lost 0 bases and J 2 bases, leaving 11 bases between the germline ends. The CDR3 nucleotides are TGTGCCTGGAGTGTACATCCTCGGACCTACGAGCAGTACTTC. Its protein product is CAWSVHPRTYEQYF. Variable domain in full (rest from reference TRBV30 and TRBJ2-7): SQTIHQWPATLVQPVGSPLSLECTVEGTSNPNLYWYRQAAGRGLQLLFYSVGIGQISSEVPQNLSASRPQDRQFILSSKKLLLSDSGFYLCAWSVHPRTYEQYFGPGTRLTVT.

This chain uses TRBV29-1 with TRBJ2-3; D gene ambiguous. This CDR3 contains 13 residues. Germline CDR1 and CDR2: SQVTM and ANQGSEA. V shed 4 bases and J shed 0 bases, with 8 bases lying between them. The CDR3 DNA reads TGCAGCGTTGGCTGGTTTAGCACAGATACGCAGTATTTT. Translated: CSVGWFSTDTQYF.

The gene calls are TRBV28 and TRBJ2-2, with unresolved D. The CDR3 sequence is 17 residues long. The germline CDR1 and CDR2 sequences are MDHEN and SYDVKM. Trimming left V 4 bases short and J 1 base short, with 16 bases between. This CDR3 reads CASSWNRWDRNTGELFF. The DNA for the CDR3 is TGTGCCAGCAGTTGGAATCGGTGGGATAGGAACACCGGGGAGCTGTTTTTT.

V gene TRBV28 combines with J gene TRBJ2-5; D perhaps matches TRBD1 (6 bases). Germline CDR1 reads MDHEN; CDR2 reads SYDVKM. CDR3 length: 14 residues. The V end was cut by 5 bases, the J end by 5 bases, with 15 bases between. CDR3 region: CASSPDTGMETQYF. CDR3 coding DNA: TGTGCCAGCAGTCCCGATACAGGGATGGAGACCCAGTACTTC.

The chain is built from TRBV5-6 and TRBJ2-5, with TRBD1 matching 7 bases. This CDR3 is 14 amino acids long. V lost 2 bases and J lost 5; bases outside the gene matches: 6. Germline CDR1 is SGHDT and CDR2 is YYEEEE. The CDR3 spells CASSLRGLGETQYF. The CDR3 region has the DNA TGTGCCAGCAGCTTAAGGGGGCTGGGGGAGACCCAGTACTTC.

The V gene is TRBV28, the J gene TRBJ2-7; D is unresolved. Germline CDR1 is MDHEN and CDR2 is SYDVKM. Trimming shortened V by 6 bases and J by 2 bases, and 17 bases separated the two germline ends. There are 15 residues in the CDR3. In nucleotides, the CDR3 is TGTGCCAGCAGCGCCTTGGGCGGTCGAACCTACGAGCAGTACTTC. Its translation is CASSALGGRTYEQYF.

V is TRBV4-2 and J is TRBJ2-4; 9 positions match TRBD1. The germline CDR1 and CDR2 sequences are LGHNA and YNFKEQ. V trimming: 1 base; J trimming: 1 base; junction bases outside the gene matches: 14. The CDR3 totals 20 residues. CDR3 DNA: TGTGCCAGCAGCCAAGTTTCGGGACAGGGAAGGTATGAGGCCAAAAACATTCAGTACTTC. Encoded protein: CASSQVSGQGRYEAKNIQYF.

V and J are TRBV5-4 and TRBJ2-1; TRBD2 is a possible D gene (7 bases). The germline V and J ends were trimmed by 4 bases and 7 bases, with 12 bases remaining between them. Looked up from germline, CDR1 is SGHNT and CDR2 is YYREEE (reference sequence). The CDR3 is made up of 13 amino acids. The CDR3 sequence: CASSRGGGNEQFF. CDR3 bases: TGTGCCAGCAGCCGGGGAGGGGGAAATGAGCAGTTCTTC.

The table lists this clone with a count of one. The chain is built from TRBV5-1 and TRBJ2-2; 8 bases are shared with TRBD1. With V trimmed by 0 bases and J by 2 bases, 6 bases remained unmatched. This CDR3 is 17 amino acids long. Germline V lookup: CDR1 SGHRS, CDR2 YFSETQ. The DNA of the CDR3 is TGCGCCAGCAGCTTGGTTAAACAGGGGGTAAACACCGGGGAGCTGTTTTTT. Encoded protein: CASSLVKQGVNTGELFF.

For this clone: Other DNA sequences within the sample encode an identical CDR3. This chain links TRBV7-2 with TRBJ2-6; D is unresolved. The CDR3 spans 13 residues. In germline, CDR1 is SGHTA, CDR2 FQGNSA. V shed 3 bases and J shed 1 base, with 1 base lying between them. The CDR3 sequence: CASSFSGANVLTF. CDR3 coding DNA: TGTGCCAGCAGCTTTTCTGGGGCCAACGTCCTGACTTTC. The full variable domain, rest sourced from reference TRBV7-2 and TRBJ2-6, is GAGVSQSPSNKVTEKGKDVELRCDPISGHTALYWYRQSLGQGLEFLIYFQGNSAPDKSGLPSDRFSAERTGGSVSTLTIQRTQQEDSAVYLCASSFSGANVLTFGAGSRLTVL.

The CDR3 sequence is CASSFGTGTGGTYEQYF. The CDR3 DNA follows: TGCGCCAGCAGCTTCGGAACCGGGACAGGGGGCACGTACGAGCAGTACTTC. The chain is built from TRBV5-1 and TRBJ2-7; 12 positions agree with TRBD1. The V gene end was trimmed by 2 bases and the J gene end by 4 bases; junction bases not matched to a gene: 10. CDR1 is SGHRS, CDR2 YFSETQ, per germline. The CDR3 has 17 residues.

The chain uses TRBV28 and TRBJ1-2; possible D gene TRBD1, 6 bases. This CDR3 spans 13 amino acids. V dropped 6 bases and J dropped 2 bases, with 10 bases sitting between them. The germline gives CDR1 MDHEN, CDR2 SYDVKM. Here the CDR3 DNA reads TGTGCCAGCAGGACTCAGGGGAACTATGGCTACACCTTC. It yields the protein CASRTQGNYGYTF.

The CDR3 loop reads CASSPRREPDTQYF. The DNA of the CDR3 is TGTGCCAGCAGCCCCAGGCGGGAACCAGATACGCAGTATTTT. The chain employs TRBV7-2 and TRBJ2-3; a possible D gene is TRBD2 (6 bases). CDR3 size: 14 residues. The germline V gene encodes CDR1 SGHTA and CDR2 FQGNSA. V gave up 5 bases and J gave up 4 bases, with 13 bases separating them.

Written as DNA, the CDR3 is TGTGCCAGTAGTATATCTTCCCGGACTAGCGGGAGGGCAAAGGAGACCCAGTACTTC. Residues: CASSISSRTSGRAKETQYF. The chain is built from TRBV19 and TRBJ2-5; 15 nucleotides agree with TRBD2. Germline CDR1 is LNHDA and CDR2 is SQIVND (reference sequence). With V trimmed by 2 bases and J by 5 bases, 12 bases remained unmatched. This CDR3 has 19 amino acids.

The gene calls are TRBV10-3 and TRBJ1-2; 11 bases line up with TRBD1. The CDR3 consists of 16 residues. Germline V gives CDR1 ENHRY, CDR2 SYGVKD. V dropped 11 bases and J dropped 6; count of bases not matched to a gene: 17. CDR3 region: CAVGTVFRTGGHGYTF. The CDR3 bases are TGTGCCGTAGGGACGGTTTTCCGGACAGGGGGCCATGGCTACACCTTC.

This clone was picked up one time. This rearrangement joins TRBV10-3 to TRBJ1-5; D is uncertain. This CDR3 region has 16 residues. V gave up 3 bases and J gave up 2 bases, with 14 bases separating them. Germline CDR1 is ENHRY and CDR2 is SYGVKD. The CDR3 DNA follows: TGTGCCATCAGTGAAAGCAACAGTAGGGGCAATCAGCCCCAGCATTTT. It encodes CAISESNSRGNQPQHF.

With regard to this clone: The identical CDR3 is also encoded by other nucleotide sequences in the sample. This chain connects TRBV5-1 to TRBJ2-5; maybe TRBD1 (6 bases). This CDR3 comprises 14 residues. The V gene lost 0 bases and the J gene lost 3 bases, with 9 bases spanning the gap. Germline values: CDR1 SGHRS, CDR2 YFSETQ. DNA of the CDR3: TGCGCCAGCAGCTTGGGGCCAGGGGAAGAGACCCAGTACTTC. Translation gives CASSLGPGEETQYF.